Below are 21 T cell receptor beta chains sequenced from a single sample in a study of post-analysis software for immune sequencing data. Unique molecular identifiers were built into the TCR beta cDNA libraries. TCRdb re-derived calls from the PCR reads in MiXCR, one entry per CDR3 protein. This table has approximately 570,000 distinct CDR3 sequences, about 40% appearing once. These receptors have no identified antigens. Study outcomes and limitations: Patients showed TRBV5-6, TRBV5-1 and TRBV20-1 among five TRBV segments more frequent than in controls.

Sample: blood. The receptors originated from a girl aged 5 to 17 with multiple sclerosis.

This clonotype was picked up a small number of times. CDR3 sequence reads: CASRSGLIQYF. The CDR3, as DNA: TGCGCCAGCAGGTCGGGACTAATACAGTACTTC. This chain uses TRBV5-1 with TRBJ2-4; 7 bases map to TRBD2. The CDR3 runs 11 residues. Looked up from germline, CDR1 is SGHRS and CDR2 is YFSETQ. Trimming at V came to 5 bases and at J to 13 bases, leaving 6 bases not matched to a gene.

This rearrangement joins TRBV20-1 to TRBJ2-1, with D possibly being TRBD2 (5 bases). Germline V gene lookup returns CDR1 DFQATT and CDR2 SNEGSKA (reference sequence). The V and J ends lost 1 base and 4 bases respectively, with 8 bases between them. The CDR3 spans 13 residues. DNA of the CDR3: TGCAGTGCTAGAGGGCAGCGGTACAATGAGCAGTTCTTC. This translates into CSARGQRYNEQFF.

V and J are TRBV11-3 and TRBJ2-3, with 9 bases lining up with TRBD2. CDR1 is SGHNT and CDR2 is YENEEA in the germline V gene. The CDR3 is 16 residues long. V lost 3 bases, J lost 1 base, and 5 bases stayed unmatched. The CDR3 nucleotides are TGTGCCAGCAGCTTTCAAGCGGGGGGAGGCACAGATACGCAGTATTTT. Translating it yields CASSFQAGGGTDTQYF.

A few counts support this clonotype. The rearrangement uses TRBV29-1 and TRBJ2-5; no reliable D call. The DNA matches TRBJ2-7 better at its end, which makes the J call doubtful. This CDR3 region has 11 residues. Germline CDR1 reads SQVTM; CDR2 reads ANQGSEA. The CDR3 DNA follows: TGCAGCGTTTTTACGGACTACGAGCAGTACTTC. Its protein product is CSVFTDYEQYF.

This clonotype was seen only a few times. The CDR3 DNA is TGTGCCAGCAGAAATAATCGGCAGGCCCAGTACTTC. Translation gives CASRNNRQAQYF. The chain joins TRBV12-3 or TRBV12-4 to TRBJ2-7, with D uncertain. The CDR3 sequence is 12 residues long. V was shortened by 6 bases and J by 10 bases, with 16 bases between the two germline ends.

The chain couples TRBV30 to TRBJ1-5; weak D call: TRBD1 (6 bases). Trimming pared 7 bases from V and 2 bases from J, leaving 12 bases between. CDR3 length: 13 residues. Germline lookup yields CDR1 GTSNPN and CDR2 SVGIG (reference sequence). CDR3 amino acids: CAYRTDGNQPQHF. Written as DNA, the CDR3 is TGTGCCTACAGGACAGACGGCAATCAGCCCCAGCATTTT. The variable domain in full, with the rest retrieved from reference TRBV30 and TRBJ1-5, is SQTIHQWPATLVQPVGSPLSLECTVEGTSNPNLYWYRQAAGRGLQLLFYSVGIGQISSEVPQNLSASRPQDRQFILSSKKLLLSDSGFYLCAYRTDGNQPQHFGDGTRLSIL.

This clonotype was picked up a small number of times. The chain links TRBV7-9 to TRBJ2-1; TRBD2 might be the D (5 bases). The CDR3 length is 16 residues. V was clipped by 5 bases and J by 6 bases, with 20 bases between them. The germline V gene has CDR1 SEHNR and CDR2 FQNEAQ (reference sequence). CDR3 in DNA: TGTGCCAGCAGCCCTAGTCAGACGTACGGAGGCAATGAGCAGTTCTTC. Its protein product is CASSPSQTYGGNEQFF.

The CDR3 loop reads CSVLFQETQYF. CDR3 bases: TGCAGTGTCTTATTCCAAGAGACCCAGTACTTC. The J gene is TRBJ2-5, the V gene TRBV20-1, with D unresolved. This CDR3 comprises 11 residues. V dropped 7 bases and J dropped 1 base, with 7 bases sitting between them. CDR1 DFQATT and CDR2 SNEGSKA come from the germline V gene (reference sequence).

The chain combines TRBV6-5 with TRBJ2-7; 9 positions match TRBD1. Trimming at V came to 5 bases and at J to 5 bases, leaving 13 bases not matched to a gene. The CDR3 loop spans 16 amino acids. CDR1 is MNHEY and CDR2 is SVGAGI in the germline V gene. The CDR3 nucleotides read TGTGCCAGCAGTCTTACCACGGGACAGGGTACCAACGAGCAGTACTTC. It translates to CASSLTTGQGTNEQYF.

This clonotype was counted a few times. Here the CDR3 reads CATSRVGTDTQYF. DNA of the CDR3: TGTGCCACCAGCAGAGTCGGCACAGATACGCAGTATTTT. V gene TRBV15 combines with J gene TRBJ2-3; no firm D call. V lost 1 base to trimming and J lost 1 base, with 3 bases between them. CDR1 is LNHNV, CDR2 YYDKDF, per germline (reference sequence). This CDR3 comprises 13 residues. Full variable domain (remainder filled in from reference TRBV15 and TRBJ2-3): DAMVIQNPRYQVTQFGKPVTLSCSQTLNHNVMYWYQQKSSQAPKLLFHYYDKDFNNEADTPDNFQSRRPNTSFCFLDIRSPGLGDTAMYLCATSRVGTDTQYFGPGTRLTVL.

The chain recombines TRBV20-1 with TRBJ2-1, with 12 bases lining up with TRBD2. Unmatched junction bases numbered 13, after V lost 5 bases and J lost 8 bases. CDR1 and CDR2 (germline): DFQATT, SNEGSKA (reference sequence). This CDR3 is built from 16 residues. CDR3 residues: CSAPRASGRAFDEQFF. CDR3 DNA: TGCAGTGCTCCCCGCGCTAGCGGGAGGGCCTTCGATGAGCAGTTCTTC.

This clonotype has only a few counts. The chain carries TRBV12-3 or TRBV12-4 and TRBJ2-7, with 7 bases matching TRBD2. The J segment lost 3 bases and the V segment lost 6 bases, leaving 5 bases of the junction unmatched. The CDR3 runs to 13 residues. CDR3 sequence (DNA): TGTGCCAGCAGCCACGGACTAGTCTACGAGCAGTACTTC. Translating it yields CASSHGLVYEQYF.

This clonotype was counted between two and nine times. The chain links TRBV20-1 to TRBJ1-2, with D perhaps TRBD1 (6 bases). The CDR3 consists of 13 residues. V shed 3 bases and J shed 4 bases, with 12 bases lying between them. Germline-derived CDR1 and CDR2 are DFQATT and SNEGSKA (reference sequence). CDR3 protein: CSARSGGGYGYTF. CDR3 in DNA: TGCAGTGCTAGGTCTGGAGGGGGCTATGGCTACACCTTC.

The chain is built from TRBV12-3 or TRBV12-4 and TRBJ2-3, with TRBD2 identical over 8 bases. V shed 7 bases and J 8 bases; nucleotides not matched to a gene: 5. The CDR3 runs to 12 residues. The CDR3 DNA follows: TGTGCCAGCAATGGCGGGAGGAGTACGCAGTATTTT. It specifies CASNGGRSTQYF.

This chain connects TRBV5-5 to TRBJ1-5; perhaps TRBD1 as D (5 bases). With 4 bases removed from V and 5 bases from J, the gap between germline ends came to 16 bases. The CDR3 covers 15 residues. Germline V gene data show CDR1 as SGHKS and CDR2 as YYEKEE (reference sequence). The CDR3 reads CASSPVTARDQPQHF. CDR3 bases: TGTGCCAGCAGCCCGGTGACAGCCCGCGATCAGCCCCAGCATTTT. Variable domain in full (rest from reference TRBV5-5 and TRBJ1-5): DAGVTQSPTHLIKTRGQQVTLRCSPISGHKSVSWYQQVLGQGPQFIFQYYEKEERGRGNFPDRFSARQFPNYSSELNVNALLLGDSALYLCASSPVTARDQPQHFGDGTRLSIL.

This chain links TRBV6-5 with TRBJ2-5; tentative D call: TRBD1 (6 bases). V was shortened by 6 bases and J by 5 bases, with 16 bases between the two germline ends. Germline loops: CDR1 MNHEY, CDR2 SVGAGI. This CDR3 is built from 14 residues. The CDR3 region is CASSRTGLEETQYF. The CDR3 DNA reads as TGTGCCAGCAGCCGCACAGGGTTGGAGGAGACCCAGTACTTC.

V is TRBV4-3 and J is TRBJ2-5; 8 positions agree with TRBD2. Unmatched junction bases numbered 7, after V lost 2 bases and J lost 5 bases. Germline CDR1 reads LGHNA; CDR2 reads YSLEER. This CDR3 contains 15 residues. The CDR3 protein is CASSQTSGRGETQYF. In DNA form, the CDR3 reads TGCGCCAGCAGCCAAACGAGCGGGAGAGGGGAGACCCAGTACTTC.

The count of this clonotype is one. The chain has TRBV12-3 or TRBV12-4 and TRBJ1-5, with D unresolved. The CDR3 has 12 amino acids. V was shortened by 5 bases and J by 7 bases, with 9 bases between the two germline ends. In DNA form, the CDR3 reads TGTGCCAGCAGTCACATGAGCCAGCCCCAGCATTTT. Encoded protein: CASSHMSQPQHF.

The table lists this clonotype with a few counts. CDR3 nucleotides: TGCAGTGCTACCTCGGGACAGGGGCAAGAGACCCAGTACTTC. It is translated as CSATSGQGQETQYF. The chain combines TRBV20-1 with TRBJ2-5; TRBD1 agrees at 10 bases. Trimming removed 4 bases from V and 2 bases from J; junction bases left unmatched: 4. This CDR3 is built from 14 residues. Germline CDR1 and CDR2: DFQATT and SNEGSKA (reference sequence).

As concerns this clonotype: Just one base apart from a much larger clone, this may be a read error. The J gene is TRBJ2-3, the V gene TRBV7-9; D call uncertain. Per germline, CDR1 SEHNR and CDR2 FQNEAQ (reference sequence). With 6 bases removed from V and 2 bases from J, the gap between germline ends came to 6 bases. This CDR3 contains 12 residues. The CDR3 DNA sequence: TGTGCCAGCAGACAAAACACAGATACGCAGTATTTT. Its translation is CASRQNTDTQYF.

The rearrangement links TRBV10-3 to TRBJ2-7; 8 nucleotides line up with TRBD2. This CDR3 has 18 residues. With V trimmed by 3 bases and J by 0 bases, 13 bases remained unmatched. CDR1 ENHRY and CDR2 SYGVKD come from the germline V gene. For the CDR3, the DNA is TGTGCCATCAGTGACCTTACTAGAGCGGGAGCTGACTCCTACGAGCAGTACTTC. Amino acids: CAISDLTRAGADSYEQYF.